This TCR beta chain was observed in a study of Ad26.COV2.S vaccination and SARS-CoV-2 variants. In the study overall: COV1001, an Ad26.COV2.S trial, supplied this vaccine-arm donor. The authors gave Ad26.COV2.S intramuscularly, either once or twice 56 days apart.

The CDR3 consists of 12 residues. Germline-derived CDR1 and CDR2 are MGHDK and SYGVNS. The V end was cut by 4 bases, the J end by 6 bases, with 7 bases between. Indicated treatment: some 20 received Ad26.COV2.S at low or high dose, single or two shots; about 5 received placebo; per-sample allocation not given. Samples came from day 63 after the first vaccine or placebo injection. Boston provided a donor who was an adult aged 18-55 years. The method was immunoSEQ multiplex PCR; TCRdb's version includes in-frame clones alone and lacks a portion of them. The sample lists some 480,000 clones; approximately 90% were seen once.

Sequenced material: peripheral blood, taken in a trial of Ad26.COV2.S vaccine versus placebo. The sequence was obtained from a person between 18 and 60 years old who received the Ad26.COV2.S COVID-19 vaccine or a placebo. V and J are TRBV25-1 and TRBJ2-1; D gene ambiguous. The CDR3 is CASSGFINEQFF. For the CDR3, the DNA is TGTGCCAGCAGTGGGTTTATCAATGAGCAGTTCTTC.